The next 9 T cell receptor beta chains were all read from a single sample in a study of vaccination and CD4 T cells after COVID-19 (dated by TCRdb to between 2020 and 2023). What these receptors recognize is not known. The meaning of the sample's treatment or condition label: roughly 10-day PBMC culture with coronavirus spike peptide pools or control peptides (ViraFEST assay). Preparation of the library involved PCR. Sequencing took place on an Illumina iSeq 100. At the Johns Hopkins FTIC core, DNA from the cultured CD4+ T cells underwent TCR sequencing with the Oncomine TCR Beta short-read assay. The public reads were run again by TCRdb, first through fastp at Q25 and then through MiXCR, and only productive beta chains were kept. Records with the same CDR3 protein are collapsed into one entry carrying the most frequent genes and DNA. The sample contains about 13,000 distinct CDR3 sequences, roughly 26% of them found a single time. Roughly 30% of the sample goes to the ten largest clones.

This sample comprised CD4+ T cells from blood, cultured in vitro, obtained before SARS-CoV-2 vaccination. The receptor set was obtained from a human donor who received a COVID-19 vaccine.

The DNA of the CDR3 is TGTGCCAGCAGGTCCGACAGGGAAGGGAGAGATACGCAGTATTTT. Its protein is CASRSDREGRDTQYF. The chain is built from TRBV12-3 or TRBV12-4 and TRBJ2-3; TRBD1 aligns across 7 bases. The CDR3 contains 15 residues. J lost 5 bases, V lost 6 bases, and 11 bases had no gene match.

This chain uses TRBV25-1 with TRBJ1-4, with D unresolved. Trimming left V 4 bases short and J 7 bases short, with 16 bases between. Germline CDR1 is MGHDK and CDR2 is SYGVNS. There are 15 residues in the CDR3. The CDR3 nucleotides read TGTGCCAGCAGTGTTCGCCCAAGCCGATTTGAAAAACTGTTTTTT. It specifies CASSVRPSRFEKLFF.

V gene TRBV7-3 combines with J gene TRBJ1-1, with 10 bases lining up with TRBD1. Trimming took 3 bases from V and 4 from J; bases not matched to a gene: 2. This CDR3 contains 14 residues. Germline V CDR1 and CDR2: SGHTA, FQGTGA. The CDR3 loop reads CASSLTGGLTEAFF. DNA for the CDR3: TGTGCCAGCAGCTTGACAGGGGGCCTCACTGAAGCTTTCTTT.

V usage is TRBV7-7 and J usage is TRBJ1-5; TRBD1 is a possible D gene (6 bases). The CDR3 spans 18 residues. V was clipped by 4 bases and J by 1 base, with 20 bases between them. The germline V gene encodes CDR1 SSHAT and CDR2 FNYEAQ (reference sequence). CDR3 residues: CASSSHEGGYKSNQPQHF. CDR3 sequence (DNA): TGTGCCAGCAGCTCTCACGAGGGGGGGTATAAAAGCAATCAGCCCCAGCATTTT.

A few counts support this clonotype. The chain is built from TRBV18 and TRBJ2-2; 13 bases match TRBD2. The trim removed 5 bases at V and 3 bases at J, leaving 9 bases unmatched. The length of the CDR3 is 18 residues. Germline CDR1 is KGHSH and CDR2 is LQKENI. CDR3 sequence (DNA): TGTGCCAGCTCAGCCCGGACTAGCGGGGGCCCGCACACCGGGGAGCTGTTTTTT. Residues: CASSARTSGGPHTGELFF.

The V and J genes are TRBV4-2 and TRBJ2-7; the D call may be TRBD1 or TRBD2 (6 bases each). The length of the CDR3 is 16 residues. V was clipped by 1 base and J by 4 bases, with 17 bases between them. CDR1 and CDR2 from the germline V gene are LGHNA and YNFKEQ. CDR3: CASSQVRGPITYEQYF. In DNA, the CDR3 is TGTGCCAGCAGCCAAGTCCGGGGGCCGATCACATACGAGCAGTACTTC.

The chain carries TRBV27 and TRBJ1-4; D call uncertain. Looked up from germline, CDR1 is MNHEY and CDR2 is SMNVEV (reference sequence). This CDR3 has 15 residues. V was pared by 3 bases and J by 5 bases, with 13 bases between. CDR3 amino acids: CASSLIKGKNEKLFF. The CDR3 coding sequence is TGTGCCAGCAGTTTGATAAAAGGAAAAAATGAAAAACTGTTTTTT.

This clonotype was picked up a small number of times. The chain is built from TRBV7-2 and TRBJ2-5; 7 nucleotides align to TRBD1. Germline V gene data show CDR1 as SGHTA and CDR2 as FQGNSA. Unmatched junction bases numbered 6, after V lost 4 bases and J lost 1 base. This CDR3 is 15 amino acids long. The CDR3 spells CASSSLGTVQETQYF. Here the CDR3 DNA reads TGTGCCAGCAGCTCACTTGGGACAGTCCAAGAGACCCAGTACTTC.

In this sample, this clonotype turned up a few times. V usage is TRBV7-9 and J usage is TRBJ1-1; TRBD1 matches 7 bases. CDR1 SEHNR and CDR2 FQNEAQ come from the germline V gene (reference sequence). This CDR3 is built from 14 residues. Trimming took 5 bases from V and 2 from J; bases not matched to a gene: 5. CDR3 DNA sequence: TGTGCCAGCAGCGCGACAGGGAGAAACACTGAAGCTTTCTTT. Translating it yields CASSATGRNTEAFF.